This is a list of T cell receptor beta chains from one sample in a study of long-term antiretroviral therapy in people with HIV. Clones were sequenced by immunoSEQ multiplex PCR, and TCRdb holds only the in-frame ones, with some missing. The repertoire has about 20,000 clones, 80% to 90% of them found once; the top ten carry almost 7.5%. Sequenced here: unsorted PBMCs, sampled 1.8 years before starting antiretroviral therapy. Source of these receptors: a woman aged 30 to 39 with HIV. Each CDR3 is given with its conserved first and last residue. Each record gives: CDR3 protein, CDR3 DNA, CDR3 length, D gene, J gene, clone size, V gene. D genes are given only for firm matches. The listing skips clone size in some rows; elsewhere it reads once, few, many or a size class.

CDR3: CASSLQVHTYNSPLHF; DNA: TGTGCCAGCAGCTTACAGGTTCATACATATAATTCACCCCTCCACTTT; length: 16; D: .; J: TRBJ1-6; size: once; V: TRBV5-5
CDR3: CASSHRTGRGEQFF; DNA: TGTGCCAGCAGTCATAGGACAGGCCGGGGTGAGCAGTTCTTC; length: 14; D: TRBD1; J: TRBJ2-1; size: .; V: TRBV6-1
CDR3: CASSPDAINNPGVNQPQHF; DNA: TGTGCCAGCAGCCCAGACGCTATAAATAATCCGGGAGTCAATCAGCCCCAGCATTTT; length: 19; D: .; J: TRBJ1-5; size: once; V: TRBV4-2
CDR3: CASGLGGTTQETQYF; DNA: TGTGCTAGTGGTTTAGGGGGGACAACGCAAGAGACCCAGTACTTC; length: 15; D: .; J: TRBJ2-5; size: .; V: TRBV12-5
CDR3: CAWSVSGVGTEAFF; DNA: TGTGCCTGGAGTGTATCCGGGGTTGGCACTGAAGCTTTCTTT; length: 14; D: .; J: TRBJ1-1; size: .; V: TRBV30
CDR3: CASIPGGKNTEAFF; DNA: TGTGCCAGCATTCCAGGGGGGAAGAACACTGAAGCTTTCTTT; length: 14; D: TRBD1; J: TRBJ1-1; size: .; V: TRBV6-5
CDR3: CAWRSPSNYGYTF; DNA: TGTGCCTGGAGGAGTCCCAGTAACTATGGCTACACCTTC; length: 13; D: .; J: TRBJ1-2; size: .; V: TRBV30
CDR3: CASSPHPTGVTEAFF; DNA: TGTGCCAGCAGCCCCCACCCGACAGGGGTCACTGAAGCTTTCTTT; length: 15; D: TRBD1; J: TRBJ1-1; size: few; V: TRBV4-2
CDR3: CASGPPGSNEQFF; DNA: TGTGCTAGTGGCCCCCCGGGCTCCAATGAGCAGTTCTTC; length: 13; D: .; J: TRBJ2-1; size: .; V: TRBV12-5
CDR3: CASSQLAIPIQETQYF; DNA: TGTGCCAGCAGCCAACTAGCAATTCCTATCCAAGAGACCCAGTACTTC; length: 16; D: .; J: TRBJ2-5; size: .; V: TRBV7-2
CDR3: CASSLSGIQETQYF; DNA: TGTGCCAGCAGCTTGAGCGGGATCCAAGAGACCCAGTACTTC; length: 14; D: TRBD2; J: TRBJ2-5; size: .; V: TRBV7-2
CDR3: CAGATSGTVNTGELFF; DNA: TGTGCCGGCGCCACGTCAGGGACAGTGAACACCGGGGAGCTGTTTTTT; length: 16; D: TRBD1; J: TRBJ2-2; size: .; V: TRBV6-6
CDR3: CASSEKGIYNSPLHF; DNA: TGTGCCAGCAGTGAAAAGGGGATTTATAATTCACCCCTCCACTTT; length: 15; D: .; J: TRBJ1-6; size: once; V: TRBV6-1
CDR3: CASSESMKKGNEQFF; DNA: TGCGCCAGCAGTGAGTCGATGAAGAAAGGCAATGAGCAGTTCTTC; length: 15; D: .; J: TRBJ2-1; size: .; V: TRBV10-2
CDR3: CASSQLMVRTGEKLFF; DNA: TGCGCCAGCAGCCAATTGATGGTACGGACAGGGGAAAAACTGTTTTTT; length: 16; D: TRBD1; J: TRBJ1-4; size: .; V: TRBV4-1
CDR3: CASSVGGSGGPYEQYF; DNA: TGTGCCAGCAGCGTAGGAGGAAGCGGGGGCCCCTACGAGCAGTACTTC; length: 16; D: TRBD2; J: TRBJ2-7; size: .; V: TRBV9
CDR3: CASSLQGNTEAFF; DNA: TGTGCCAGCAGTTTACAGGGGAACACTGAAGCTTTCTTT; length: 13; D: .; J: TRBJ1-1; size: .; V: TRBV6-5
CDR3: CASSPRDRGLGYTF; DNA: TGTGCCAGCAGTCCCCGGGACAGGGGTCTAGGCTACACCTTC; length: 14; D: TRBD1; J: TRBJ1-2; size: .; V: TRBV6-5
CDR3: CASSALGQGARTGELFF; DNA: TGCGCCAGCAGCGCCTTGGGACAGGGGGCGCGCACCGGGGAGCTGTTTTTT; length: 17; D: TRBD1; J: TRBJ2-2; size: .; V: TRBV5-1
CDR3: CASRQRVSSNQPQHF; DNA: TGCGCCAGCAGGCAACGGGTGTCGAGCAATCAGCCCCAGCATTTT; length: 15; D: .; J: TRBJ1-5; size: .; V: TRBV4-1
CDR3: CASSLNIWENLEAFF; DNA: TGTGCCAGCAGCTTAAATATTTGGGAGAATCTTGAAGCTTTCTTT; length: 15; D: .; J: TRBJ1-1; size: .; V: TRBV7-8
CDR3: CASSAFTTGQGAPLHF; DNA: TGTGCCAGCAGCGCTTTTACTACGGGTCAAGGGGCACCCCTCCACTTT; length: 16; D: .; J: TRBJ1-6; size: .; V: TRBV9
CDR3: CASSQGSEAFF; DNA: TGCGCCAGCAGCCAAGGGTCTGAAGCTTTCTTT; length: 11; D: .; J: TRBJ1-1; size: .; V: TRBV4-1
CDR3: CASSEGTVQETQYF; DNA: TGTGCCAGCAGTGAAGGGACAGTACAAGAGACCCAGTACTTC; length: 14; D: .; J: TRBJ2-5; size: .; V: TRBV6-1
CDR3: CASSLGFSTDQETQYF; DNA: TGTGCCAGCAGCTTAGGGTTCAGCACGGACCAAGAGACCCAGTACTTC; length: 16; D: .; J: TRBJ2-5; size: .; V: TRBV7-9
CDR3: CASSFDRGLTGELFF; DNA: TGCGCCAGCAGCTTCGACAGGGGGCTCACCGGGGAGCTGTTTTTT; length: 15; D: TRBD1; J: TRBJ2-2; size: .; V: TRBV5-1
CDR3: CASSVVGGTDEQYF; DNA: TGTGCCAGCAGCGTAGTCGGGGGCACGGACGAGCAGTACTTC; length: 14; D: .; J: TRBJ2-7; size: .; V: TRBV9
CDR3: CAISGPADTQYF; DNA: TGTGCCATCAGTGGACCAGCAGATACGCAGTATTTT; length: 12; D: .; J: TRBJ2-3; size: .; V: TRBV10-3
CDR3: CAWRSQGGEKLFF; DNA: TGTGCCTGGCGAAGCCAGGGTGGAGAAAAACTGTTTTTT; length: 13; D: .; J: TRBJ1-4; size: .; V: TRBV30